This T cell receptor (beta chain) is from a study of T cells in Graves' hyperthyroidism and ophthalmopathy. Study conclusions and caveats: Stable hyperthyroidism was separated from ophthalmopathy by a model based on 13 V-J features.

The CDR3 regions of TCR beta were amplified from RNA transcripts. With the HTBI primer set, the TCR CDR3 went through a first round of RT-PCR. TCRdb used MiXCR to reprocess the multiplex PCR reads, holding one entry per CDR3 protein. The data contain over 200,000 distinct CDR3 sequences, roughly 15% of them seen just once; the ten biggest clones take up around 50%. There are a few counts of this clonotype. The antigen remains undetermined. Reasons for excluding patients were uncontrolled infection, other autoimmune disease, pregnancy or lactation. Thyroid ultrasound and orbital computed tomography, with clinical symptoms and serum thyroxine and TRAb, informed diagnoses. Extraction of PBMCs used roughly 9.3 ml of fresh peripheral blood. This receptor was taken from a man in his forties or fifties with Graves' hyperthyroidism. Material: blood.

The CDR3 bases are TGTGCCATCACCTCCGGGACAGCTGTAAACGAGCAGTACTTC. Translating it yields CAITSGTAVNEQYF. V gene TRBV10-3 combines with J gene TRBJ2-7, with 7 bases that match TRBD1. Germline V gene sequence: CDR1 ENHRY, CDR2 SYGVKD. The J segment lost 5 bases and the V segment lost 7 bases, leaving 11 bases of the junction unmatched. The CDR3 has 14 residues.